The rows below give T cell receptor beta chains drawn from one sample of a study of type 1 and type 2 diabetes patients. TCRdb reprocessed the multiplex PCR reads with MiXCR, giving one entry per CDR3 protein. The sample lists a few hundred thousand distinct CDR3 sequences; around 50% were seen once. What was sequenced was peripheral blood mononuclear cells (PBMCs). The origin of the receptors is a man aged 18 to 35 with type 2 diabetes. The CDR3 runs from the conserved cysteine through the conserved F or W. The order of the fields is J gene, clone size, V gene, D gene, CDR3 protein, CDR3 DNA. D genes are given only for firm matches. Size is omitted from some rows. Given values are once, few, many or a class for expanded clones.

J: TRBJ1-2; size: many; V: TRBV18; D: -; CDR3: CASSGSTDGYTF; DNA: TGTGCCAGCTCCGGCTCCACAGATGGCTACACCTTC
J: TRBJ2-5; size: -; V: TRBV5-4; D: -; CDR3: CASSLGGPQGVAAQYF; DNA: TGTGCCAGCAGCCTAGGTGGACCCCAAGGCGTAGCGGCCCAGTACTTC
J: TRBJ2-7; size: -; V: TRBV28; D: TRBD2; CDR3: CASSLHATSGAGDEQYF; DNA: TGTGCCAGCAGTTTACATGCGACTAGCGGGGCCGGGGACGAGCAGTACTTC
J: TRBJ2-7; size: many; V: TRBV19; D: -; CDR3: CASTGLGEDEQYF; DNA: TGTGCCAGTACCGGCCTAGGCGAAGACGAGCAGTACTTC
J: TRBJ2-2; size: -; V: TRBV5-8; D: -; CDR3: CASNLDGRISTGELFF; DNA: TGTGCCAGCAACTTGGACGGCAGGATATCCACCGGGGAGCTGTTTTTT
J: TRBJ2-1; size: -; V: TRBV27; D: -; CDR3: CASSLPLQGRGFEQFF; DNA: TGTGCCAGCAGTCTCCCCCTGCAGGGCAGGGGCTTTGAGCAGTTCTTC
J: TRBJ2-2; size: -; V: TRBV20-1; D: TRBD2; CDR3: CSVSGSDTGELFF; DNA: TGCAGCGTTAGCGGGAGCGACACCGGGGAGCTGTTTTTT
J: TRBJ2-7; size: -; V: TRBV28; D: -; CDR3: CASRDGVHEQYF; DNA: TGTGCCAGCAGAGACGGGGTCCACGAGCAGTACTTC
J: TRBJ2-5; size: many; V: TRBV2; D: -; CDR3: CATRTVGVETQYF; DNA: TGTGCCACCAGGACTGTAGGAGTAGAGACCCAGTACTTC
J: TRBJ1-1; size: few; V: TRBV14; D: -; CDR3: CASSQITGSGWWTEAFF; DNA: TGTGCCAGCAGCCAGATTACAGGGTCGGGTTGGTGGACTGAAGCTTTCTTT
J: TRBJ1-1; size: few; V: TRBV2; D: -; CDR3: CASSGVPQNTEAFF; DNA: TGTGCCAGCAGTGGGGTTCCCCAGAACACTGAAGCTTTCTTT
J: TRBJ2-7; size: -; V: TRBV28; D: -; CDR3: CASKAATPSYEQYF; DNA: TGTGCCAGCAAAGCGGCAACTCCCTCCTACGAGCAGTACTTC
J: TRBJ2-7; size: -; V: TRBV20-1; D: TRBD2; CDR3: CSAPSGSYYEQYF; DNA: TGCAGTGCTCCTAGCGGGAGTTACTACGAGCAGTACTTC
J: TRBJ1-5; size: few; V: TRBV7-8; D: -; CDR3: CASSLAVRSSSNQPQHF; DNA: TGTGCCAGCAGCTTAGCTGTGCGGAGTAGTAGCAATCAGCCCCAGCATTTT
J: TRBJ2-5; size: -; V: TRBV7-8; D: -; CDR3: CASSAPGDYQETQYF; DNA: TGTGCCAGCAGCGCGCCAGGGGACTACCAAGAGACCCAGTACTTC
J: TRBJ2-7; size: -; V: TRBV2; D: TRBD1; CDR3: CASIQDRGHEQYF; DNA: TGTGCCAGCATACAGGACAGGGGCCACGAGCAGTACTTC
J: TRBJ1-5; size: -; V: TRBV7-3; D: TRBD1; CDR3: CASSLGDRGYRQPQHF; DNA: TGTGCCAGCAGCTTAGGGGACAGGGGGTATCGTCAGCCCCAGCATTTT
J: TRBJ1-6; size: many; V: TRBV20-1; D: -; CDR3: CSASASGQASSPLHF; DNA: TGCAGTGCTAGTGCCAGCGGACAAGCCTCTTCACCCCTCCACTTT
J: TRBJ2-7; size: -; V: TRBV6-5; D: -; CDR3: CASSYDDRRGSYEQYF; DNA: TGTGCCAGCAGTTACGATGACCGGAGGGGCTCCTACGAGCAGTACTTC